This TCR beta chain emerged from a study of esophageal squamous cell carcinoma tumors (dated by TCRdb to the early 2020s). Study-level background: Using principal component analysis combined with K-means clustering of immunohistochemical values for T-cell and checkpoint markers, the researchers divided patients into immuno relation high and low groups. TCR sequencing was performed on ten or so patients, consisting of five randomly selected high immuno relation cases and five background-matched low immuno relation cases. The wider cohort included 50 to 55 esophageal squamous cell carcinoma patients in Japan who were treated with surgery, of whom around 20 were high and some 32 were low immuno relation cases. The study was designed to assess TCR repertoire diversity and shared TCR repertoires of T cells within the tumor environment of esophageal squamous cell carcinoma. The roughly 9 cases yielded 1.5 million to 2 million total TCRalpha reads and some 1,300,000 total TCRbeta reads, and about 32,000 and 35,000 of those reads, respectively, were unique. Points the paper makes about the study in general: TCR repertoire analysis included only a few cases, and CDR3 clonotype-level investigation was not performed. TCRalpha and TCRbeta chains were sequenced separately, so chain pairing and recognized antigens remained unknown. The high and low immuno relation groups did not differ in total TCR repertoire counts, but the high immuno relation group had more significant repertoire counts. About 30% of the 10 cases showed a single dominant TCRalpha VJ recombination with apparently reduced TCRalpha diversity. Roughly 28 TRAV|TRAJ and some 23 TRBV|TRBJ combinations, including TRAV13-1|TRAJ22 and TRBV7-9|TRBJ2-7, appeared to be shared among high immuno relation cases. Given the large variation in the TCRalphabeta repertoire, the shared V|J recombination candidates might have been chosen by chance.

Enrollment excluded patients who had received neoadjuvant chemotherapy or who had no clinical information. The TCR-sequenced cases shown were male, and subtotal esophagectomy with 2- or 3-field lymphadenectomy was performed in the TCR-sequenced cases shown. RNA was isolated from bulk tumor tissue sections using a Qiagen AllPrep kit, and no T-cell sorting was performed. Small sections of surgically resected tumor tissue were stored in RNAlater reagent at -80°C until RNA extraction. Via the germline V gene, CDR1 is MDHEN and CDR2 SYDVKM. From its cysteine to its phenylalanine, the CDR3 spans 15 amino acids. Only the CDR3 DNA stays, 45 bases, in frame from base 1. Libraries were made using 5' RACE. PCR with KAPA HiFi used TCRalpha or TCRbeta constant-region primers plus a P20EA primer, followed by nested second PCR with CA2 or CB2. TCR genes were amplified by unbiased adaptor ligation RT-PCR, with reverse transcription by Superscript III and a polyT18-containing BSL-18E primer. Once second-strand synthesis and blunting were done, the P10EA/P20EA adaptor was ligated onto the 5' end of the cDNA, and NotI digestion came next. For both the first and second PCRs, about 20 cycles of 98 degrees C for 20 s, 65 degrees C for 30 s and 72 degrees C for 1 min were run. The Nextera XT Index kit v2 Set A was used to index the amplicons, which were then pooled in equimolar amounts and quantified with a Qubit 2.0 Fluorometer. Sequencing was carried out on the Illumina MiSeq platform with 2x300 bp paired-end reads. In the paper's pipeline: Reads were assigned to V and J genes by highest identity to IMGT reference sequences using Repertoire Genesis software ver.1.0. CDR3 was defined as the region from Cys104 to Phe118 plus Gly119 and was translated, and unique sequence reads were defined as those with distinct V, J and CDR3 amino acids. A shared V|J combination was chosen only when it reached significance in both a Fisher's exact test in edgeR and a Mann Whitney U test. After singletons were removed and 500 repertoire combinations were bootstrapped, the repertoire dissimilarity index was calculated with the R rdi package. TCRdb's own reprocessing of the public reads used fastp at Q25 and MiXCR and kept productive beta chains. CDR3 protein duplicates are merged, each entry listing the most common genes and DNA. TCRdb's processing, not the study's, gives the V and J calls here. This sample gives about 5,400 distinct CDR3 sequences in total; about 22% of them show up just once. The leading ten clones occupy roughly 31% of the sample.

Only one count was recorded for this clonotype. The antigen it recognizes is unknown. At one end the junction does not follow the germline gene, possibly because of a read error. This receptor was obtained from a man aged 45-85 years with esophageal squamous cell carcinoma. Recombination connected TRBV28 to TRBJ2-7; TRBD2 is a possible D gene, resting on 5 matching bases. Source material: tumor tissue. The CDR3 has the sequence CTSSPRVQSTYEQYF. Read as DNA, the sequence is TGTACCAGCAGCCCGCGGGTACAGAGTACCTACGAGCAGTACTTC.